One sample yielded the 23 T cell receptor beta chains listed below, sequenced in a study of blood T cell repertoires in COVID-19. TCRdb keeps only in-frame clones here, not all; method: immunoSEQ multiplex PCR. The repertoire holds 50,000 to 60,000 clones, with about 90% as singletons. Sequencing was done on a sample of peripheral blood. Receptors were obtained from a man in his 60s with active COVID-19.

This clone was detected only a few times. This chain uses TRBV11-2 with TRBJ2-3; 7 nucleotides line up with TRBD2. The CDR3 extends over 14 amino acids. Germline-derived CDR1 and CDR2 are SGHAT and FQNNGV. With V trimmed by 3 bases and J by 5 bases, 5 bases remained unmatched. CDR3: CASSFGGGRDTQYF. Written as DNA, the CDR3 is TGTGCCAGCAGCTTTGGGGGAGGGCGAGATACGCAGTATTTT.

V is TRBV11-2 and J is TRBJ2-1; 11 bases map to TRBD2. J was trimmed by 3 bases and V by 5 bases; bases with no gene match: 9. Germline-derived CDR1 and CDR2 are SGHAT and FQNNGV. The CDR3 runs to 17 residues. The CDR3: CASSGTGLAVDYNEQFF. In nucleotides, the CDR3 is TGTGCCAGCAGCGGCACGGGACTAGCGGTTGACTACAATGAGCAGTTCTTC.

The chain combines TRBV3-1 (or the pseudogene TRBV3-2) with TRBJ2-7; 7 nucleotides align to TRBD2. The germline V gene encodes CDR1 LGHDT and CDR2 YNNKEL (reference sequence). Losses at the gene ends were 3 bases for V and 3 bases for J; bases not matched to a gene: 5. The CDR3 has 14 amino acids. The DNA of the CDR3 is TGTGCCAGCAGCCAGGCCGGGACTAACTACGAGCAGTACTTC. Translated, it gives CASSQAGTNYEQYF.

The gene calls are TRBV6-5 and TRBJ2-4; D ambiguous. V lost 5 bases and J 0 bases, leaving 5 bases between the germline ends. The germline V gene encodes CDR1 MNHEY and CDR2 SVGAGI. The CDR3 length is 13 residues. This CDR3 reads CASSRLAKNIQYF. The CDR3 DNA is TGTGCCAGCAGTCGACTAGCCAAAAACATTCAGTACTTC.

The CDR3 sequence: CASRYLMTGIGELFF. CDR3 DNA sequence: TGTGCCAGCAGATATCTTATGACAGGGATCGGGGAGCTGTTTTTT. The V call is TRBV2, the J call TRBJ2-2, with TRBD1 matching 7 bases. The germline CDR1 and CDR2 sequences are SNHLY and FYNNEI. The trim removed 6 bases at V and 7 bases at J, leaving 11 bases unmatched. CDR3 length: 15 amino acids.

This clone was counted between two and nine times. The genes are TRBV7-9 and TRBJ1-1, with unresolved D. Trimming took 4 bases from V and 3 from J, leaving 12 bases between them. The CDR3 spans 14 residues. Germline V gene lookup returns CDR1 SEHNR and CDR2 FQNEAQ (reference sequence). CDR3: CASSSRREDTEAFF. The CDR3 bases are TGTGCCAGCAGCTCTAGGCGGGAAGACACTGAAGCTTTCTTT. Combining the CDR3 with reference TRBV7-9 and TRBJ1-1 gives the whole variable domain DTGVSQNPRHKITKRGQNVTFRCDPISEHNRLYWYRQTLGQGPEFLTYFQNEAQLEKSRLLSDRFSAERPKGSFSTLEIQRTEQGDSAMYLCASSSRREDTEAFFGQGTRLTVV.

The chain couples TRBV5-1 to TRBJ2-1, with 7 positions matching TRBD1. CDR3 length: 15 amino acids. Germline V gene lookup returns CDR1 SGHRS and CDR2 YFSETQ. The V and J ends lost 0 bases and 10 bases, in that order; junction bases with no gene match: 10. The DNA for the CDR3 is TGCGCCAGCAGCTTGGAGGGGGACAGTGCAGGAGAGCAGTTCTTC. This translates into CASSLEGDSAGEQFF.

CDR3: CASSYSTQPDQPQHF. The CDR3 bases are TGTGCCAGCAGTTACTCAACACAGCCCGATCAGCCCCAGCATTTT. V is TRBV6-5 and J is TRBJ1-5; D unresolved. V was pared by 0 bases and J by 5 bases, with 11 bases between. The CDR3 is 15 amino acids. Germline V gives CDR1 MNHEY, CDR2 SVGAGI.

The chain carries TRBV24-1 and TRBJ2-7, with 7 bases fitting TRBD1. The CDR3 consists of 13 residues. Trimming took 2 bases from V and 7 from J; bases not matched to a gene: 4. CDR1 and CDR2 (germline): KGHDR, SFDVKD. The CDR3 spells CATSDWTGGEQYF. The CDR3 DNA reads TGTGCCACCAGTGATTGGACAGGAGGAGAGCAGTACTTC.

This chain uses TRBV7-3 with TRBJ1-1, with no clear D. Per germline, CDR1 SGHTA and CDR2 FQGTGA. CDR3 length: 14 amino acids. V lost 0 bases, J lost 1 base, and 6 bases lay in between. The CDR3 spells CASSLTRGNTEAFF. The DNA for the CDR3 is TGTGCCAGCAGCTTAACCCGGGGGAACACTGAAGCTTTCTTT.

The chain couples TRBV19 to TRBJ2-6, with D hard to call. Germline V lookup: CDR1 LNHDA, CDR2 SQIVND (reference sequence). V gave up 1 base and J gave up 1 base, with 11 bases separating them. The CDR3 length is 17 residues. The CDR3 nucleotides are TGTGCCAGTAGTATAGTGTCGGCCGGGTCTGGGGCCAACGTCCTGACTTTC. This translates into CASSIVSAGSGANVLTF.

The rearrangement joins TRBV6-6 to TRBJ1-5; D is possibly TRBD1 (5 bases). The CDR3 spans 15 residues. The V end was cut by 7 bases, the J end by 7 bases, with 20 bases between. Germline V gives CDR1 MNHNY, CDR2 SVGAGI (reference sequence). CDR3 DNA: TGTGCCAGCAAGCCCACAGGATCCGGCCAACAGCCCCAGCATTTT. Encoded protein: CASKPTGSGQQPQHF.

V gene TRBV25-1 combines with J gene TRBJ2-1; TRBD2 is a possible D gene (5 bases). The CDR3 loop spans 13 amino acids. Germline CDR1 is MGHDK and CDR2 is SYGVNS. V dropped 5 bases and J dropped 12 bases, with 17 bases sitting between them. The CDR3 bases are TGTGCCAGCAGTTCCGGACTGGGTTCAAGGCAGTTCTTC. Protein sequence: CASSSGLGSRQFF.

The rearrangement uses TRBV7-8 and TRBJ2-5; D may be TRBD2 (5 bases). V was shortened by 3 bases and J by 5 bases, with 22 bases between the two germline ends. Germline loops: CDR1 SGHVS, CDR2 FQNEAQ. CDR3 length: 17 amino acids. CDR3 amino acids: CASSFLRPGRTKETQYF. CDR3 DNA: TGTGCCAGCAGCTTTCTCAGGCCGGGAAGGACGAAGGAGACCCAGTACTTC. Based on the CDR3 plus reference TRBV7-8 and TRBJ2-5, the full variable domain is GAGVSQSPRYKVAKRGQDVALRCDPISGHVSLFWYQQALGQGPEFLTYFQNEAQLDKSGLPSDRFFAERPEGSVSTLKIQRTQQEDSAVYLCASSFLRPGRTKETQYFGPGTRLLVL.

The rearrangement joins TRBV14 to TRBJ2-3, with unresolved D. CDR1 and CDR2 from the germline V gene are SGHDN and FVKESK. The V end was cut by 0 bases, the J end by 4 bases, with 8 bases between. The CDR3 is 14 residues long. The CDR3 nucleotides are TGTGCCAGCAGCCAAGATTGGGCATCAGATACGCAGTATTTT. Its translation: CASSQDWASDTQYF.

J is TRBJ2-1 and V is TRBV11-2; 10 positions match TRBD2. Germline V gene lookup returns CDR1 SGHAT and CDR2 FQNNGV. The V and J ends lost 7 bases and 4 bases, in that order; junction bases with no gene match: 7. The CDR3 has 15 amino acids. CDR3 sequence reads: CASTGGLAVYNEQFF. For the CDR3, the DNA is TGTGCCAGCACCGGCGGACTAGCGGTTTACAATGAGCAGTTCTTC.

The count of this clone is one. The chain is built from TRBV27 and TRBJ2-1, with 10 bases identical to TRBD2. The CDR3 sequence is 14 residues long. Germline V gene data show CDR1 as MNHEY and CDR2 as SMNVEV (reference sequence). The V segment lost 5 bases and the J segment 7 bases; nucleotides outside the gene matches: 5. For the CDR3, the DNA is TGTGCCAGCAGTAGGGCTAGCGGGAGAAATGAGCAGTTCTTC. This gives the protein CASSRASGRNEQFF.

The chain links TRBV7-6 to TRBJ2-7; tentative D call: TRBD2 (7 bases). This CDR3 is built from 16 residues. The germline gives CDR1 SGHVS, CDR2 FNYEAQ. Trimming took off 5 bases at V and 7 bases at J, with 24 bases between the two ends. The CDR3 here is CASSLEGRGRGWEQYF. In DNA, the CDR3 is TGTGCCAGCAGCCTAGAAGGGAGGGGCAGGGGATGGGAGCAGTACTTC.

The J gene is TRBJ2-1, the V gene TRBV11-2, with 7 bases aligning to TRBD2. Germline trimming cut 3 bases from V and 4 bases from J; bases unmatched to any gene: 6. Looked up from germline, CDR1 is SGHAT and CDR2 is FQNNGV. This CDR3 comprises 15 residues. The CDR3 protein is CASSFEREVYNEQFF. The CDR3 DNA follows: TGTGCCAGCAGCTTCGAACGGGAGGTATACAATGAGCAGTTCTTC.

The chain links TRBV6-6 to TRBJ2-7; 7 positions agree with TRBD1. J lost 2 bases, V lost 2 bases, and 3 bases had no gene match. The CDR3 has 14 residues. The germline CDR1 and CDR2 sequences are MNHNY and SVGAGI (reference sequence). CDR3 protein: CASSYDRDAYEQYF. Written as DNA, the CDR3 is TGTGCCAGCAGTTACGACAGGGACGCCTACGAGCAGTACTTC.

The chain recombines TRBV5-1 with TRBJ2-3; TRBD2 matches at 11 bases. J gave up 3 bases and V 0 bases, and 9 bases lay outside the gene matches. Germline loops: CDR1 SGHRS, CDR2 YFSETQ. CDR3 length: 18 residues. Here the CDR3 DNA reads TGCGCCAGCAGCTTGGGCCTAGCGGGAGGACTTATAACAGATACGCAGTATTTT. It specifies CASSLGLAGGLITDTQYF.

This chain links TRBV5-1 with TRBJ2-5; TRBD2 aligns across 7 bases. The CDR3 runs to 14 residues. CDR1 and CDR2 (germline): SGHRS, YFSETQ. Trimming cost V 5 bases and J 4 bases; bases outside gene matches: 8. The CDR3 protein is CASRDIGGGETQYF. CDR3 DNA: TGCGCCAGCAGGGACATCGGCGGGGGAGAGACCCAGTACTTC.

J is TRBJ1-2 and V is TRBV6-5, with 7 nucleotides matching TRBD1. Germline CDR1 and CDR2: MNHEY and SVGAGI. CDR3 length: 15 residues. V gave up 0 bases and J gave up 6 bases; unmatched junction bases: 7. The CDR3 DNA reads as TGTGCCAGCAGTTACTCGGATAAGACAGGGAATGGCTACACCTTC. This gives the protein CASSYSDKTGNGYTF.